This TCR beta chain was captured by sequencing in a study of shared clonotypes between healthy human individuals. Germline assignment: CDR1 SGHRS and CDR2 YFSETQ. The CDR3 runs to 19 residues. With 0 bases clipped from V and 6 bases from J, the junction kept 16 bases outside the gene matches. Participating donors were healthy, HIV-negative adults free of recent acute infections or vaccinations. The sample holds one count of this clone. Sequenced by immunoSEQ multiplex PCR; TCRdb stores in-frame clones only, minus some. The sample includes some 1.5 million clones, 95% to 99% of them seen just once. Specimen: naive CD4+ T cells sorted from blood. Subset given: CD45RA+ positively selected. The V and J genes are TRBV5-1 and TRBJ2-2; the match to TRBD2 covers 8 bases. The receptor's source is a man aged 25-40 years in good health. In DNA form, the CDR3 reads TGCGCCAGCAGCTTGGGGATAGCGGGACCGTTGAGGGGACCCGGGGAGCTGTTTTTT. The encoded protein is CASSLGIAGPLRGPGELFF.